This T cell receptor beta chain was profiled in a study of T-cell memory formation after mild COVID-19. Overall study context: Each donor largely had its own TCR clusters. General observations from the study: While clones contracting from day 15 to 85 were balanced between CD4 and CD8, later expanders leaned CD4+. Clones which contracted sat mainly in CM and EM if CD4+, and in EMRA if CD8+.

In this sample, this clonotype turned up many times. Antigen unknown. 5'RACE with constant-segment primers yielded barcoded, UMI-tagged TCR alpha and TCR beta cDNA libraries. TCRdb reprocessed the 5' RACE reads via MiXCR and lists one record per CDR3 protein. There are roughly 14,000 distinct CDR3 sequences in the sample; approximately 20% occur only once, and more than 55% lies in the top ten. Deletions cut 5 bases from V and 0 bases from J, with 19 bases between. There are 17 residues in the CDR3. From germline, CDR1 is SEHNR and CDR2 FQNEAQ (reference sequence). The rearrangement links TRBV7-9 to TRBJ1-2, with D unresolved. The sequenced sample was PBMCs or a T cell subset sorted from them (not recorded which). This TCR was sampled from a man aged 18 to 29 who had mild COVID-19 (a few samples of this study predate the infection). Cell type and time point are not known. For the CDR3, the DNA is TGTGCCAGCAGCGCCCAATGGAGGACTTCAACTAACTATGGCTACACCTTC. Its protein is CASSAQWRTSTNYGYTF.